This TCR beta chain is drawn from a study of blood T cell repertoires in COVID-19. Across the whole study: Sites across the United States, Italy and Spain contributed samples from acute and convalescent COVID-19. Sample material is recorded as cDNA or gDNA derived from T cells, B-cell-depleted T cells, or PBMCs.

Germline V lookup: CDR1 SGDLS, CDR2 YYNGEE. This CDR3 is built from 15 residues. V lost 0 bases to trimming and J lost 0 bases, with 7 bases between them. The table came from immunoSEQ multiplex PCR; TCRdb's copy has only in-frame clones and leaves some out. This table has 25,000 to 30,000 clones, more than 70% appearing once. Sequences were obtained from peripheral blood. The receptor's source is a boy younger than 10 with active or convalescent COVID-19. The rearrangement links TRBV9 to TRBJ1-3; D is undetermined. This CDR3 is CASSVEQLSGNTIYF. CDR3 DNA sequence: TGTGCCAGCAGCGTAGAACAGCTCTCTGGAAACACCATATATTTT.